Listed below are T cell receptor beta chains from one sample, sequenced in a study of radiotherapy plus CTLA-4 blockade in lung cancer. Clones were read by immunoSEQ multiplex PCR, and TCRdb kept only the in-frame ones, dropping some. The sample records tens of thousands of clones, approximately 83% being singletons. This specimen consisted of peripheral blood, obtained from a patient treated with radiotherapy plus ipilimumab. These receptors were obtained from a human donor with non-small cell lung cancer who had a partial response to radiotherapy plus ipilimumab. Both conserved end residues are part of each CDR3. A D gene is named only where the DNA matches it firmly. Rows may omit the clone size; those that give it use once, few, many or a size class.

d_gene | abundance | j_gene | v_gene | CDR3aa | CDR3nt
. | . | TRBJ2-3 | TRBV18 | CASSPLRHGSVKDTQYF | TGTGCCAGCTCACCACTCCGGCACGGGAGCGTAAAAGATACGCAGTATTTT
TRBD2 | . | TRBJ2-1 | TRBV11-2 | CASSASYGDYNNEQFF | TGTGCCAGCAGCGCCTCCTACGGGGACTACAACAATGAGCAGTTCTTC
TRBD2 | once | TRBJ2-7 | TRBV6-5 | CASKSGASYEQYF | TGTGCCAGCAAAAGCGGGGCCTCCTACGAGCAGTACTTC
. | . | TRBJ1-5 | TRBV10-3 | CAISAGNQPQHF | TGTGCCATCAGTGCAGGGAATCAGCCCCAGCATTTT
TRBD2 | . | TRBJ2-3 | TRBV5-6 | CASTRGTSGSRDTQYF | TGTGCCAGCACCCGCGGGACTAGCGGGAGCCGGGATACGCAGTATTTT
TRBD1 | . | TRBJ2-1 | TRBV18 | CASSPTDRENEQFF | TGTGCCAGCTCACCAACGGACAGGGAAAATGAGCAGTTCTTC
. | . | TRBJ1-2 | TRBV9 | CASSVGGGANYGYTF | TGTGCCAGCAGCGTAGGGGGGGGAGCTAACTATGGCTACACCTTC
TRBD1 | . | TRBJ1-3 | TRBV19 | CASTIRRTGGPGNTIYF | TGTGCCAGTACCATAAGGAGGACAGGGGGACCTGGAAACACCATATATTTT
. | . | TRBJ1-1 | TRBV6-1 | CASSESSPTEAFF | TGTGCCAGCAGTGAATCCAGTCCCACTGAAGCTTTCTTT
TRBD2 | . | TRBJ2-2 | TRBV11-2 | CASSFGLAGAGGELFF | TGTGCCAGCAGCTTCGGCCTAGCGGGAGCCGGCGGGGAGCTGTTTTTT
TRBD1 | . | TRBJ2-1 | TRBV7-3 | CASSLGQGQYNEQFF | TGTGCCAGCAGCCTCGGACAGGGGCAGTACAATGAGCAGTTCTTC
. | . | TRBJ1-5 | TRBV28 | CASSFAGVRNQPQHF | TGTGCCAGCAGTTTTGCAGGGGTTCGCAATCAGCCCCAGCATTTT
TRBD2 | . | TRBJ2-7 | TRBV4-2 | CASSQDRGLAGAGHEQYF | TGTGCCAGCAGCCAAGATCGGGGTCTAGCGGGAGCGGGGCACGAGCAGTACTTC
. | few | TRBJ1-5 | TRBV28 | CASGPGGRDQPQHF | TGTGCCAGCGGTCCAGGAGGGAGGGATCAGCCCCAGCATTTT
. | . | TRBJ2-2 | TRBV18 | CASSPPGGLSNTGELFF | TGTGCCAGCTCACCACCGGGGGGACTGTCCAACACCGGGGAGCTGTTTTTT